This TCR beta chain was captured by sequencing in a study of blood T cell repertoires in COVID-19. Overall study: Sources were T cells, B-cell-depleted T cells, or PBMCs; the material itself was cDNA or gDNA.

The germline gives CDR1 SGHKS, CDR2 YYEKEE (reference sequence). The CDR3 loop spans 13 amino acids. V dropped 3 bases and J dropped 10 bases, with 11 bases sitting between them. Produced via immunoSEQ multiplex PCR; TCRdb's table is partial and in-frame only. The sample records under 350,000 clones, under 95% being singletons. The sequence was collected from a man in his sixties who had recovered from COVID-19. The J gene is TRBJ1-6, the V gene TRBV5-5; possibly TRBD1 for D (6 bases). Sample: PBMCs or T cells enriched from blood (not recorded which). In DNA form, the CDR3 reads TGTGCCAGCAGCTCCCCAGGGGCATCACCCCTCCACTTT. As protein: CASSSPGASPLHF.